The 26 T cell receptor beta chains in this list originate from one sample, sequenced in a study of T cells in tuberculosis. Sequencing used immunoSEQ multiplex PCR; TCRdb keeps in-frame clones, though not all of them. In the table there are 45,000 or so clones, about 95% of which are singletons. The sample was PBMCs. The origin of the receptors is a donor between 10 and 29 years old with latent tuberculosis or without tuberculosis infection.

The rearrangement uses TRBV5-5 and TRBJ1-6; D gene ambiguous. This CDR3 spans 15 amino acids. Trimming removed 1 base from V and 5 bases from J, with 10 bases in between. In germline, CDR1 is SGHKS, CDR2 YYEKEE (reference sequence). The CDR3 DNA follows: TGTGCCAGCAGCTTGCTCAATCAGAATAATTCACCCCTCCACTTT. Translating it yields CASSLLNQNNSPLHF.

The CDR3: CASSSTWTGESYGYTF. CDR3 nucleotide sequence: TGTGCCAGCAGCTCCACCTGGACAGGGGAGAGCTATGGCTACACCTTC. The chain couples TRBV7-2 to TRBJ1-2, with TRBD1 identical over 9 bases. The CDR3 is 16 amino acids. From germline, CDR1 is SGHTA and CDR2 FQGNSA. Trimming at V came to 4 bases and at J to 4 bases, leaving 10 bases not matched to a gene.

The genes are TRBV15 and TRBJ1-1; D unresolved. V was clipped by 0 bases and J by 1 base, with 3 bases between them. Germline CDR1 and CDR2: LNHNV and YYDKDF (reference sequence). The CDR3 length is 13 residues. For the CDR3, the DNA is TGTGCCACCAGCAGAGACGGGAACACTGAAGCTTTCTTT. It yields the protein CATSRDGNTEAFF.

The V gene is TRBV7-9, the J gene TRBJ1-2; a weak D match, TRBD1 (6 bases). CDR3 length equals 13 residues. Germline CDR1 SEHNR, CDR2 FQNEAQ (reference sequence). V was cut by 6 bases and J by 3 bases, with 11 bases left in between. The CDR3 DNA sequence: TGTGCCAGCAGTCTAGCAGGGGACTATGGCTACACCTTC. This codes for CASSLAGDYGYTF.

The chain combines TRBV15 with TRBJ1-5, with TRBD1 as a possible D gene (6 bases). Germline-derived CDR1 and CDR2 are LNHNV and YYDKDF (reference sequence). This CDR3 comprises 16 residues. V shed 5 bases and J shed 1 base, with 15 bases lying between them. The CDR3 spells CATSPLGGLSNQPQHF. CDR3 bases: TGTGCCACCAGCCCCCTAGGGGGTTTGAGCAATCAGCCCCAGCATTTT.

In this sample, this clone turned up once. J is TRBJ2-3 and V is TRBV29-1; D might be TRBD1 (6 bases). Trimming removed 7 bases at V and 2 bases at J, with 22 bases between. Germline CDR1 and CDR2: SQVTM and ANQGSEA. The CDR3 is 16 amino acids. This CDR3 reads CSALFFTGSLTDTQYF. CDR3 DNA sequence: TGCAGCGCTCTTTTTTTTACAGGGTCCCTCACAGATACGCAGTATTTT.

V usage is TRBV4-3 and J usage is TRBJ2-1; 9 bases are a match to TRBD2. The CDR3 runs to 14 residues. J gave up 15 bases and V 0 bases, and 9 bases lay outside the gene matches. The germline V gene encodes CDR1 LGHNA and CDR2 YSLEER. Written as DNA, the CDR3 is TGCGCCAGCAGCCAAGAAGGCCCGGGACTAGCTCTGTTCTTC. This translates into CASSQEGPGLALFF.

This chain uses TRBV4-3 with TRBJ2-1; 10 nucleotides agree with TRBD2. CDR1 is LGHNA and CDR2 is YSLEER in the germline V gene. The trim removed 0 bases at V and 6 bases at J, leaving 2 bases unmatched. CDR3 length equals 15 residues. In DNA, the CDR3 is TGCGCCAGCAGCCAAGACAGCGGGGGGGCCAATGAGCAGTTCTTC. Amino acids: CASSQDSGGANEQFF.

This chain joins TRBV7-9 and TRBJ1-4, with 8 nucleotides matching TRBD1. V gave up 1 base and J gave up 9 bases; unmatched junction bases: 10. This CDR3 is built from 16 residues. Germline V gene sequence: CDR1 SEHNR, CDR2 FQNEAQ (reference sequence). The chain's CDR3 is CASSLVVGQGLQKLFF. The CDR3 DNA reads as TGTGCCAGCAGCTTAGTCGTTGGACAGGGACTCCAAAAACTGTTTTTT.

The V gene is TRBV7-2, the J gene TRBJ2-1, with 13 positions matching TRBD2. Germline V gives CDR1 SGHTA, CDR2 FQGNSA. The CDR3 runs 16 residues. Germline trimming cut 2 bases from V and 9 bases from J; bases unmatched to any gene: 7. CDR3 coding DNA: TGTGCCAGCAGCTTAACTAGCGGGGGGGCCTCAGGTGAGCAGTTCTTC. Amino acids: CASSLTSGGASGEQFF.

The CDR3 DNA follows: TGTGCCAGCTCACCGGACAGGGCTAATGAAAAACTGTTTTTT. Amino acids: CASSPDRANEKLFF. The V call is TRBV18, the J call TRBJ1-4, with 8 bases aligning to TRBD1. Germline lookup yields CDR1 KGHSH and CDR2 LQKENI. J gave up 3 bases and V 3 bases, and 0 bases lay outside the gene matches. The CDR3 extends over 14 amino acids.

CDR3 DNA sequence: TGTGCCAGCAGCGTAGAAATCCGCGGGGAGCTGTTTTTT. This gives the protein CASSVEIRGELFF. The chain links TRBV9 to TRBJ2-2; D gene unclear. This CDR3 has 13 amino acids. Per the germline V gene, CDR1 is SGDLS and CDR2 is YYNGEE. The V gene lost 0 bases and the J gene lost 7 bases, with 7 bases spanning the gap.

The V and J genes are TRBV19 and TRBJ1-5; D remains ambiguous. Germline V gene lookup returns CDR1 LNHDA and CDR2 SQIVND (reference sequence). The CDR3 runs to 13 residues. The V and J ends lost 10 bases and 5 bases respectively, with 15 bases between them. CDR3 region: CAIGPRPDQPQHF. In nucleotides, the CDR3 is TGTGCCATTGGGCCGAGACCCGATCAGCCCCAGCATTTT.

The genes are TRBV6-1 and TRBJ1-6, with 7 nucleotides matching TRBD1. Germline V gene data show CDR1 as MNHNS and CDR2 as SASEGT. V shed 5 bases and J 0 bases; nucleotides not matched to a gene: 7. This CDR3 has 17 residues. The CDR3 loop is CASSKGDSLSYNSPLHF. The CDR3 DNA follows: TGTGCCAGCAGTAAAGGGGACAGCCTCTCCTATAATTCACCCCTCCACTTT.

V and J are TRBV27 and TRBJ2-1; D might be TRBD2 (5 bases). The germline gives CDR1 MNHEY, CDR2 SMNVEV (reference sequence). The germline V and J ends were trimmed by 8 bases and 4 bases, with 12 bases remaining between them. The length of the CDR3 is 13 residues. The DNA for the CDR3 is TGTGCCAGCGCTAGCCCGGGTTACAATGAGCAGTTCTTC. Translated, it gives CASASPGYNEQFF.

The chain uses TRBV7-3 and TRBJ2-1; no clear D. There are 15 residues in the CDR3. Germline loops: CDR1 SGHTA, CDR2 FQGTGA. V dropped 1 base and J dropped 7 bases, with 14 bases sitting between them. The chain's CDR3 is CASSLNPTPGNEQFF. CDR3 coding DNA: TGTGCCAGCAGCTTAAATCCAACACCAGGTAATGAGCAGTTCTTC.

The count of this clone is one. The chain couples TRBV27 to TRBJ2-7; D is uncertain. This CDR3 has 15 residues. V lost 4 bases and J 6 bases, leaving 19 bases between the germline ends. Germline assignment: CDR1 MNHEY and CDR2 SMNVEV (reference sequence). The CDR3 reads CASSSTWLDIGEQYF. The CDR3 bases are TGTGCCAGCAGTTCTACGTGGCTAGATATCGGCGAGCAGTACTTC.

The chain joins TRBV7-6 to TRBJ2-2; TRBD2 matches 10 bases. Trimming removed 7 bases from V and 0 bases from J; junction bases left unmatched: 5. CDR3 length: 16 amino acids. Germline assignment: CDR1 SGHVS and CDR2 FNYEAQ. The CDR3 region has the DNA TGTGCCAGCAAAGGCACTAGCGGGGCGAACACCGGGGAGCTGTTTTTT. It specifies CASKGTSGANTGELFF.

This clone was detected only once. The rearrangement links TRBV5-1 to TRBJ1-2; D is unclear. This CDR3 has 13 residues. From germline, CDR1 is SGHRS and CDR2 YFSETQ. V was clipped by 1 base and J by 5 bases, with 9 bases between them. The CDR3 sequence is CASSLQLEYGYTF. DNA of the CDR3: TGCGCCAGCAGCTTGCAGCTGGAGTATGGCTACACCTTC.

The rearrangement links TRBV27 to TRBJ1-6, with TRBD1 matching 7 bases. Germline trimming cut 4 bases from V and 0 bases from J; bases unmatched to any gene: 21. Germline V gene lookup returns CDR1 MNHEY and CDR2 SMNVEV (reference sequence). The length of the CDR3 is 22 residues. CDR3 in amino acids: CASSSPTNLQGTLSSYNSPLHF. In DNA, the CDR3 is TGTGCCAGCAGTTCCCCAACCAACCTACAGGGGACCCTGAGCTCCTATAATTCACCCCTCCACTTT.

The V and J genes are TRBV18 and TRBJ2-2, with D possibly being TRBD2 (5 bases). The germline gives CDR1 KGHSH, CDR2 LQKENI. This CDR3 is built from 17 residues. Trimming took off 2 bases at V and 0 bases at J, with 13 bases between the two ends. CDR3 nucleotide sequence: TGTGCCAGCTCACCAAGGTCAAGCGGAGCGAACACCGGGGAGCTGTTTTTT. Translating it yields CASSPRSSGANTGELFF.

The gene calls are TRBV30 and TRBJ1-2, with TRBD1 identical over 7 bases. Germline CDR1 and CDR2: GTSNPN and SVGIG (reference sequence). The length of the CDR3 is 16 residues. The trim removed 0 bases at V and 0 bases at J, leaving 7 bases unmatched. The CDR3 coding sequence is TGTGCCTGGAGTGTCCAGGGGGTGATAGCTAACTATGGCTACACCTTC. It translates to CAWSVQGVIANYGYTF.

The chain couples TRBV20-1 to TRBJ1-2; D gene uncertain. The CDR3 extends over 11 amino acids. V gave up 2 bases and J gave up 4 bases, with 5 bases separating them. The V gene's germline CDR1 is DFQATT and CDR2 SNEGSKA (reference sequence). CDR3 residues: CSARRSYGYTF. The CDR3 DNA sequence: TGCAGTGCTAGACGGTCCTATGGCTACACCTTC.

The chain has TRBV29-1 and TRBJ1-2, with 7 bases lining up with TRBD1. The CDR3 is 13 amino acids. Germline CDR1 is SQVTM and CDR2 is ANQGSEA. V was pared by 6 bases and J by 6 bases, with 10 bases of the junction left unmatched. The CDR3 reads CSVRQGGADGYTF. For the CDR3, the DNA is TGCAGCGTGAGACAGGGTGGTGCAGATGGCTACACCTTC.

The chain links TRBV6-1 to TRBJ2-2; D might be TRBD1 (5 bases). The germline V gene has CDR1 MNHNS and CDR2 SASEGT. V was shortened by 1 base and J by 0 bases, with 12 bases between the two germline ends. The CDR3 has 17 amino acids. In DNA form, the CDR3 reads TGTGCCAGCAGTGAAGTCTGGACAACGTCGAACACCGGGGAGCTGTTTTTT. Translated, it gives CASSEVWTTSNTGELFF.

In DNA, the CDR3 is TGTGCCAGCAGCGTCAACTACAGGGGGAACGAGCAGTACTTC. Translated, it gives CASSVNYRGNEQYF. The rearrangement uses TRBV9 and TRBJ2-7, with 8 bases aligning to TRBD1. The V gene's germline CDR1 is SGDLS and CDR2 YYNGEE. V was pared by 2 bases and J by 5 bases, with 6 bases of the junction left unmatched. This CDR3 comprises 14 residues.